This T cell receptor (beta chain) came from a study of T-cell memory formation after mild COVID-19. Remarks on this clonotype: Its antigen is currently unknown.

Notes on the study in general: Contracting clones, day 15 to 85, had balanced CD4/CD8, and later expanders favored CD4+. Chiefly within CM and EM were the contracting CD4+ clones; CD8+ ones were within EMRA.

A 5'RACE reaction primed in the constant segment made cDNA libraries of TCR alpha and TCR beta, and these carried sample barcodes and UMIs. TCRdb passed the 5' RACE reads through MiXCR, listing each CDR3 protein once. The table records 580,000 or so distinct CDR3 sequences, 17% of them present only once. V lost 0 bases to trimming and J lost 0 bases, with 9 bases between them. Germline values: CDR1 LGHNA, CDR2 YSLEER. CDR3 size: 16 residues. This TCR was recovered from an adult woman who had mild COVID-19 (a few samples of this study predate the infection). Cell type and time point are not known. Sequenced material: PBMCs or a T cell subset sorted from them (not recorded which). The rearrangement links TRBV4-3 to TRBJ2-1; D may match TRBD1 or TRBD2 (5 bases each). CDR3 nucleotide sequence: TGCGCCAGCAGCCAAGATGCCGGGGCCTCCTACAATGAGCAGTTCTTC. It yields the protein CASSQDAGASYNEQFF.